This is a list of T cell receptor beta chains from one sample in a study of regulatory T cells in long-lasting Graves disease. Each CDR3 protein gets one entry after TCRdb re-called the multiplex PCR reads with MiXCR. This table has about 320,000 distinct CDR3 sequences, 18% appearing once. The starting material was peripheral blood mononuclear cells (PBMCs), obtained at new diagnosis, from a patient treated with antithyroid drugs. The receptor source for this set is a female donor with Graves disease. Both conserved end residues are part of each CDR3. D genes are given only for firm matches. Not all rows give a size; the values are once, few, many and, for expanded clones, a class.

many,NA,TRBV20-1,TRBJ1-4,CSARDGTTNEKLFF,TGCAGTGCTAGAGATGGCACAACTAATGAAAAACTGTTTTTT
NA,TRBD1,TRBV28,TRBJ2-3,CASSFLQGPQATDTQYF,TGTGCCAGCAGTTTTCTACAGGGGCCACAAGCAACAGATACGCAGTATTTT
many,NA,TRBV6-1,TRBJ1-2,CASSERPAPEYGYTF,TGTGCCAGCAGTGAACGGCCAGCCCCAGAATATGGCTACACCTTC
NA,NA,TRBV20-1,TRBJ1-1,CSASDSLATEAFF,TGCAGTGCCTCCGACAGCCTGGCCACTGAAGCTTTCTTT
many,NA,TRBV27,TRBJ2-7,CASGTFAYEQYF,TGTGCCTCCGGGACATTCGCCTACGAGCAGTACTTC
NA,NA,TRBV9,TRBJ2-7,CASSVEASSYEQYF,TGTGCCAGCAGCGTAGAAGCCAGTTCCTACGAGCAGTACTTC
NA,NA,TRBV7-9,TRBJ2-4,CASSAARDGNIQYF,TGTGCCAGCAGCGCCGCCCGGGATGGAAACATTCAGTACTTC
NA,NA,TRBV29-1,TRBJ2-3,CSVRVGRTDTQYF,TGCAGCGTCCGCGTTGGGCGCACAGATACGCAGTATTTT
many,TRBD1,TRBV6-1,TRBJ1-5,CASSRYGTGGGRWPQHF,TGTGCCAGCAGCCGGTACGGGACAGGGGGTGGGCGTTGGCCCCAGCATTTT
many,NA,TRBV28,TRBJ2-5,CASTAGGARETQYF,TGTGCCAGCACCGCTGGGGGGGCAAGGGAGACCCAGTACTTC
NA,NA,TRBV5-1,TRBJ2-1,CASSFGGEVAYNEQFF,TGCGCCAGCAGCTTCGGCGGGGAGGTCGCCTACAATGAGCAGTTCTTC
NA,NA,TRBV11-2,TRBJ2-1,CASSPWTLSPYNEQFF,TGTGCCAGCAGCCCCTGGACCTTGAGCCCCTACAATGAGCAGTTCTTC
many,NA,TRBV20-1,TRBJ1-6,CSARDRRRPYNSPLHF,TGCAGTGCTAGAGATCGTCGCCGGCCTTATAATTCACCCCTCCACTTT
many,NA,TRBV9,TRBJ2-1,CASSLSGSSEQFF,TGTGCCAGCAGCCTAAGCGGTAGCAGTGAGCAGTTCTTC
many,TRBD1,TRBV27,TRBJ1-4,CASSSYPLTGNQNEKLFF,TGTGCCAGCAGTTCCTACCCCCTGACAGGGAACCAGAACGAAAAACTGTTTTTT
many,NA,TRBV19,TRBJ2-1,CASSIEGNEQFF,TGTGCCAGTAGTATAGAAGGGAATGAGCAGTTCTTC
NA,NA,TRBV10-3,TRBJ1-5,CAISDGGNQPQHF,TGTGCCATCAGTGACGGGGGCAATCAGCCCCAGCATTTT
NA,TRBD1,TRBV27,TRBJ2-1,CASSSTGVLDNEQFF,TGTGCCAGCAGTAGCACAGGGGTTCTAGACAATGAGCAGTTCTTC
many,TRBD1,TRBV3-1,TRBJ1-1,CASSSDDSYRGRGTEAFF,TGTGCCAGCAGCTCAGACGACTCCTACAGGGGGCGAGGAACTGAAGCTTTCTTT
NA,NA,TRBV2,TRBJ2-7,CASSEVGPSYEQYF,TGTGCCAGCAGTGAAGTGGGGCCCTCCTACGAGCAGTACTTC
NA,TRBD1,TRBV12-3/TRBV12-4,TRBJ2-6,CASSPQGAKAGANVLTF,TGTGCCAGCAGTCCACAGGGGGCGAAAGCTGGGGCCAACGTCCTGACTTTC